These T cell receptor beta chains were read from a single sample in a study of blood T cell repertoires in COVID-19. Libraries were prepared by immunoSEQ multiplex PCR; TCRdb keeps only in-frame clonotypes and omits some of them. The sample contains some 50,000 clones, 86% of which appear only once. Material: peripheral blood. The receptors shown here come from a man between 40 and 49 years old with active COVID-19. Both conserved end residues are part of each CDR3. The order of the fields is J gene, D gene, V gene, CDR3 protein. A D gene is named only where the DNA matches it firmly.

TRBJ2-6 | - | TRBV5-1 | CASSPDRASSGANVLTF
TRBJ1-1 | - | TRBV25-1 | CASSEYGRGNTEAFF
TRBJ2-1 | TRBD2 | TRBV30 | CAWSLFPLAGGRSSYNEQFF
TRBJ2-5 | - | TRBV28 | CASSLLRGFGETQYF
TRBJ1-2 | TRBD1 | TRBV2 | CASSKDRGSSVTF
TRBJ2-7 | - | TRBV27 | CASSLIGGLGSYEQYF
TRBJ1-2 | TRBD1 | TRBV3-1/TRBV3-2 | CASSHRTGGGGYTF
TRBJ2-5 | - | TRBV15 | CATSRGAVETQYF
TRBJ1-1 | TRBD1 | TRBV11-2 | CASSQDRGGLSFF
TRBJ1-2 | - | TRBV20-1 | CSASDNYGYTF
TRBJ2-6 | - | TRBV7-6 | CASAAELFPGSGANVLTF
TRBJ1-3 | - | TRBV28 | CASSAPLAGGNTIYF
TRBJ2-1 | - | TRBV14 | CASSQGSVYNEQFF
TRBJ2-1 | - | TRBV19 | CASTPPGRNLPHEQFF
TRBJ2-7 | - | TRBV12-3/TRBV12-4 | CAIRTSLTREQYF
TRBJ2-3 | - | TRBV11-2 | CASSLDRKRESTDTQYF
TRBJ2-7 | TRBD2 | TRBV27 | CASSPRGGVPYEQYF
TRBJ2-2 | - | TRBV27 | CASTRHEGPGELFF
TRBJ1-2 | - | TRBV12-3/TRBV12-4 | CASSFDIGSGYTF
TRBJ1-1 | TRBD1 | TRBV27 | CASSPTGGTEAFF
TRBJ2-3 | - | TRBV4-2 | CASSQDGTSTDTQYF
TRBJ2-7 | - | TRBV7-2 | CASSMDNYEQYF
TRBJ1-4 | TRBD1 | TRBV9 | CASSVGNRGPYSTNEKLFF
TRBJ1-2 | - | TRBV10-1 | CASSFNPGSKDGYTF
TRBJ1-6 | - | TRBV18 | CASSRTMEGITLHF
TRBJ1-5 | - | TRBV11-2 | CASSLKGGGNQPQHF
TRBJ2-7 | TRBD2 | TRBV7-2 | CASSSFPPAGGLGEQYF
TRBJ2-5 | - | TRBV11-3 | CASSLGTVQETQYF
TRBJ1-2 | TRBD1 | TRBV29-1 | CSADVRPSGTGGINYGYTF
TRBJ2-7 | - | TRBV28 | CASTLSSYEQYF
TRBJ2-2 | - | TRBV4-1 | CASSHRRAGWATGELFF
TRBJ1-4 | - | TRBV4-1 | CASSQEGGVGIGATNEKLFF
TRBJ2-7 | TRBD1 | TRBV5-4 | CASSLGQGLGEQYF
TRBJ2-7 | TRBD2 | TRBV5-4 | CASSLEASGGSYEQYF
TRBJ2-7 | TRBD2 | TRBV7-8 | CASSLRYQRETRGEQYF
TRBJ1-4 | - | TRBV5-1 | CASSLAVAGTNEKLFF
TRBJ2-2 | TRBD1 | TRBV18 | CASSPGTGPGELFF
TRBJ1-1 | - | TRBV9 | CASSKQSNTEAFF
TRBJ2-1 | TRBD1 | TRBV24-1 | CATSDPDRGPYNEQFF
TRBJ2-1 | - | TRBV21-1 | CASSLNCGTSGRLYNEQFF
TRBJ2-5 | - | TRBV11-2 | CASSLSRGFQETQYF
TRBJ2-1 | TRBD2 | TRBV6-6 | CASSPLAGRTYNEQFF